The entry below gives a single T cell receptor (beta chain) sequence along with its context. What it binds is unknown. This entry comes from a study of cytotoxic CD8 clonotypes in ibrutinib-treated CLL. Background on the study: Each sample contained, on average, approximately 230,000 productive templates and tens of thousands of productive rearrangements.

Depths of 1 in 200,000 to 1 in 1 million T cells were the sequencing target. The protocol was immunoSEQ multiplex PCR, while the TCRdb copy is restricted to in-frame clones and leaves out a portion. The repertoire holds around 140,000 clones, with approximately 80% as singletons. J gave up 2 bases and V 6 bases, and 5 bases lay outside the gene matches. The germline CDR1 and CDR2 sequences are LNHDA and SQIVND (reference sequence). This CDR3 has 14 residues. Findings and caveats of the study: Clonality went up at the time of ibrutinib response, stayed stable in sustained remission, and later dropped back toward its baseline level at progression. While tracking circulating CD8+ T-cell counts, baseline clonality exceeded that of age-matched healthy donors.

The rearrangement links TRBV19 to TRBJ1-1, with TRBD1 matching 8 bases. This sequence was found in a human donor with chronic lymphocytic leukemia. Sequencing used PBMCs, obtained after 36 months of ibrutinib treatment. The CDR3 nucleotides are TGTGCCAGTAGAAATGGACAGGGAAACACTGAAGCTTTCTTT. Amino acid sequence: CASRNGQGNTEAFF.